This T cell receptor beta chain is drawn from a study of shared clonotypes between healthy human individuals. Germline CDR1 is MDHEN and CDR2 is SYDVKM. CDR3 size: 15 residues. Trimming removed 2 bases at V and 4 bases at J, with 14 bases between. Sequencing was performed with immunoSEQ multiplex PCR; in TCRdb, only in-frame clones are kept and a portion is missing. Among 450,000 to 650,000 clones, just over 75% were seen once, and the ten largest hold 9.5% to 15%. Sequenced material: PBMCs. This sequence originates from a woman between 35 and 50 years old in good health. Some clones in this sample may be carry-over from other donors' samples. The chain recombines TRBV28 with TRBJ1-2; D call uncertain. CDR3 bases: TGTGCCAGCAGTTTACGGTCGGTGGGGATCTATGGCTACACCTTC. Translated, it gives CASSLRSVGIYGYTF.